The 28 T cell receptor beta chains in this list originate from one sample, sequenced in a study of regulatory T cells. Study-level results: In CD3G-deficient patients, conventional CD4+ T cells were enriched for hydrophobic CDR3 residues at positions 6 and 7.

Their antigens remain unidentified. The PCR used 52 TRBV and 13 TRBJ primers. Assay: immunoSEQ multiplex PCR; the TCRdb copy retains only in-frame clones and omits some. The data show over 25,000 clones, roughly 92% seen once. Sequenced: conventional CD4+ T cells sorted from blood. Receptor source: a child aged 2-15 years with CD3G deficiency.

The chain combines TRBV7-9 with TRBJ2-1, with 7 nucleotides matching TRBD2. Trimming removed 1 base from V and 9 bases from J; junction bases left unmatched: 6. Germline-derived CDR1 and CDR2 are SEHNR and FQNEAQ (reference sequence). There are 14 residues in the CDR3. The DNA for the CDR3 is TGTGCCAGCAGCTTAGAGACTAGCCGGAGTGAGCAGTTCTTC. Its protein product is CASSLETSRSEQFF.

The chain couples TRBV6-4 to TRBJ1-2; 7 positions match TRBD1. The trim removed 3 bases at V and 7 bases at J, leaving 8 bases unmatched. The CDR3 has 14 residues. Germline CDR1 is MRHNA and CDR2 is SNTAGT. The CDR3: CASSEGQGVGGYTF. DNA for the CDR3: TGTGCCAGCAGTGAAGGGCAGGGGGTTGGTGGCTACACCTTC.

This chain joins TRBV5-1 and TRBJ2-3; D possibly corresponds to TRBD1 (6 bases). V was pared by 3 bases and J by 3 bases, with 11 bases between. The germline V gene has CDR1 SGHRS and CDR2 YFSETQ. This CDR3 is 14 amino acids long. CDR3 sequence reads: CASSSGVQTDTQYF. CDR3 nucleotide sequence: TGCGCCAGCAGCTCAGGGGTTCAGACAGATACGCAGTATTTT.

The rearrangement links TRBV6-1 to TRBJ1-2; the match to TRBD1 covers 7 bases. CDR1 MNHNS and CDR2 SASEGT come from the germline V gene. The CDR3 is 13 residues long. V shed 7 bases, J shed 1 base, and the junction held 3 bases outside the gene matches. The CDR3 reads CASKTGNNYGYTF. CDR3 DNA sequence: TGTGCCAGCAAGACAGGGAATAACTATGGCTACACCTTC.

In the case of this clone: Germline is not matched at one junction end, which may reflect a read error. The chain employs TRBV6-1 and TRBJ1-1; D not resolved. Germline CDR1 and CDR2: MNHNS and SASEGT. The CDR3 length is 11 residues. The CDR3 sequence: CASREGTEAFF. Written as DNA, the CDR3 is TGTGCCAGCAGGGAAGGCACCGAAGCTTTCTTT.

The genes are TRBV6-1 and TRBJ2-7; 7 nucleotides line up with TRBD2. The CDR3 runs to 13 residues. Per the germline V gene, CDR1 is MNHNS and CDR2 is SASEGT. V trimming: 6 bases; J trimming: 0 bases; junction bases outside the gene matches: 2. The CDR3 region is CASRRDYSYEQYF. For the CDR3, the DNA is TGTGCCAGCAGGCGGGACTACTCCTACGAGCAGTACTTC.

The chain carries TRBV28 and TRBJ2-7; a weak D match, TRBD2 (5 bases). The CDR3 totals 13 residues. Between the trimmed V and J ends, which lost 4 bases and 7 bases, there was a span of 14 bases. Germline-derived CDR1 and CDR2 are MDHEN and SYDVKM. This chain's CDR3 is CASSSPLAREQYF. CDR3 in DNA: TGTGCCAGCAGTTCCCCCCTAGCTCGGGAGCAGTACTTC.

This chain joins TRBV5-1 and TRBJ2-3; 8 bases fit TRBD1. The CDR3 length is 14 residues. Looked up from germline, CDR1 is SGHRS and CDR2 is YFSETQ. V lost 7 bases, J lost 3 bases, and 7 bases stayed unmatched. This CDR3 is CASATGGNTDTQYF. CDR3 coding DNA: TGCGCCAGCGCCACAGGGGGGAATACAGATACGCAGTATTTT.

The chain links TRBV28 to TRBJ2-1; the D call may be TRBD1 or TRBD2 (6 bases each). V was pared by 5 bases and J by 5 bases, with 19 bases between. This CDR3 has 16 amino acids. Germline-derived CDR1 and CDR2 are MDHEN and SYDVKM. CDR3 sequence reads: CASSRYQGGGNNEQFF. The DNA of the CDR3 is TGTGCCAGCAGTCGCTATCAAGGAGGGGGAAACAATGAGCAGTTCTTC.

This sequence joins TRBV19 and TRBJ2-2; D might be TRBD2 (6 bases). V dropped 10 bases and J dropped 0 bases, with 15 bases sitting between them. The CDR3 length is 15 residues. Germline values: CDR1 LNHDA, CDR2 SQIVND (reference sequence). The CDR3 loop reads CATERRVTNTGELFF. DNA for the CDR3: TGTGCCACAGAGCGGAGGGTGACGAACACCGGGGAGCTGTTTTTT.

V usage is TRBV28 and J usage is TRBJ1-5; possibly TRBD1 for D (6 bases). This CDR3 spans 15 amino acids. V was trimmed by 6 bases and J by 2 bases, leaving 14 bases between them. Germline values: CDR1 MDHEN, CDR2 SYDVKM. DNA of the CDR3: TGTGCCAGCAGGACCGCAGGGGCAGGCAATCAGCCCCAGCATTTT. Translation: CASRTAGAGNQPQHF. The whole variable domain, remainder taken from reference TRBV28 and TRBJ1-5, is DVKVTQSSRYLVKRTGEKVFLECVQDMDHENMFWYRQDPGLGLRLIYFSYDVKMKEKGDIPEGYSVSREKKERFSLILESASTNQTSMYLCASRTAGAGNQPQHFGDGTRLSIL.

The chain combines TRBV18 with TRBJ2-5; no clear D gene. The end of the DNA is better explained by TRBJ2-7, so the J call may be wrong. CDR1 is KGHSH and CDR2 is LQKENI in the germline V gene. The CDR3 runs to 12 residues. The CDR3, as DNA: TGTGCCAGCTCACCCAATTCCTACGAGCAGTACTTC. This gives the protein CASSPNSYEQYF.

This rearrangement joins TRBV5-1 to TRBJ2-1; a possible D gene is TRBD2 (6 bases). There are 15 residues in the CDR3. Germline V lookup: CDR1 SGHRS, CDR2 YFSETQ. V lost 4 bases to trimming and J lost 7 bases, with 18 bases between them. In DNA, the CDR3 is TGCGCCAGCAGCCCCGGGACGCAGGCGGGGAATGAGCAGTTCTTC. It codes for CASSPGTQAGNEQFF. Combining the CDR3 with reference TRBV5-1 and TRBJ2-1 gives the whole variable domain KAGVTQTPRYLIKTRGQQVTLSCSPISGHRSVSWYQQTPGQGLQFLFEYFSETQRNKGNFPGRFSGRQFSNSRSEMNVSTLELGDSALYLCASSPGTQAGNEQFFGPGTRLTVL.

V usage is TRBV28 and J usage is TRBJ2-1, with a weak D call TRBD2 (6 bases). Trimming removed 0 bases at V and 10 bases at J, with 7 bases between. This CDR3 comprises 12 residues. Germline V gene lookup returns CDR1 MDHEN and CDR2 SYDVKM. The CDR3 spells CASSLWSGEQFF. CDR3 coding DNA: TGTGCCAGCAGTTTATGGAGCGGGGAGCAGTTCTTC.

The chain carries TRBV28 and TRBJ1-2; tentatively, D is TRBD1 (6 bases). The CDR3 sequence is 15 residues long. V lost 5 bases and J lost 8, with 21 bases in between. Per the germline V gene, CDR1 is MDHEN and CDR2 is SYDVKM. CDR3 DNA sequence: TGTGCCAGCAGTACAACCTCCAGGGGTCAGGAGGGCTACACCTTC. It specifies CASSTTSRGQEGYTF.

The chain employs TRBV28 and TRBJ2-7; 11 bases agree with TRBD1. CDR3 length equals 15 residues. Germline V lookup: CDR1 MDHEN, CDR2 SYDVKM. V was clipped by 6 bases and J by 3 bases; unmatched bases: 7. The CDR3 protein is CASSSSGTGGYEQYF. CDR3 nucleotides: TGTGCCAGCAGCTCTTCCGGGACAGGGGGCTACGAGCAGTACTTC.

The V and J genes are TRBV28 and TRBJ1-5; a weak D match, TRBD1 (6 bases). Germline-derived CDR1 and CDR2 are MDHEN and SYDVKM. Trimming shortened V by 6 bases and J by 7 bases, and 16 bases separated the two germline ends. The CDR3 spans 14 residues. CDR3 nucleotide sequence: TGTGCCAGCAGGCGGGGAGACAGGATGCAGCCCCAGCATTTT. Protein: CASRRGDRMQPQHF.

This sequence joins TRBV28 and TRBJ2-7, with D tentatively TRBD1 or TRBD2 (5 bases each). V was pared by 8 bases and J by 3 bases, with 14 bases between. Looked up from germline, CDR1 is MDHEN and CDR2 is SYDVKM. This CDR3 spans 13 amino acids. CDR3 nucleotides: TGTGCCAGCGGCCTTTCAGGGAGCTACGAGCAGTACTTC. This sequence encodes CASGLSGSYEQYF.

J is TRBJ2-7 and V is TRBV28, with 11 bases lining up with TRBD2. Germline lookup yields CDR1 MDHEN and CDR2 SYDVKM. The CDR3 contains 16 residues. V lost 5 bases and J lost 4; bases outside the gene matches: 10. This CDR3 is CASSPQVAGGLYEQYF. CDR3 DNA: TGTGCCAGCAGTCCCCAAGTAGCGGGAGGGTTATACGAGCAGTACTTC.

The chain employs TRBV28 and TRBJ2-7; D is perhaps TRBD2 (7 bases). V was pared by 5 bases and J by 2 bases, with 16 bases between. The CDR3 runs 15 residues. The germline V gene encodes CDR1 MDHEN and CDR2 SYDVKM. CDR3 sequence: CASSRDIGGTYEQYF. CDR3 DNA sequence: TGTGCCAGCAGTCGGGACATCGGGGGGACCTACGAGCAGTACTTC.

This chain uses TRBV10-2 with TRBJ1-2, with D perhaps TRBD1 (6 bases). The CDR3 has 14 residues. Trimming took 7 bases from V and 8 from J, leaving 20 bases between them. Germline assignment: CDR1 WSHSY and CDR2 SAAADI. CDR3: CASKPRNLGGGYTF. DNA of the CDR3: TGCGCCAGCAAACCGAGGAACCTAGGGGGGGGCTACACCTTC.

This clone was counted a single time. CDR3 bases: TGTGCCAGCAGTTCTCTGAGGGTCCGAAGAGATGAGCAGTTCTTC. Its protein is CASSSLRVRRDEQFF. This chain connects TRBV28 to TRBJ2-1, with a possible D match to TRBD2 (5 bases). Germline V gene data show CDR1 as MDHEN and CDR2 as SYDVKM. Trimming cost V 4 bases and J 8 bases, with 18 bases left between them. The length of the CDR3 is 15 residues.

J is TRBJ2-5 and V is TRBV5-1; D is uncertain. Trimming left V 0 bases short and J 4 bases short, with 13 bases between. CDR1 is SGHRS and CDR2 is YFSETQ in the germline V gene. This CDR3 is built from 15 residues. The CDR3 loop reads CASSLGPASPETQYF. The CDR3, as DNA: TGCGCCAGCAGCTTGGGGCCGGCGTCCCCAGAGACCCAGTACTTC.

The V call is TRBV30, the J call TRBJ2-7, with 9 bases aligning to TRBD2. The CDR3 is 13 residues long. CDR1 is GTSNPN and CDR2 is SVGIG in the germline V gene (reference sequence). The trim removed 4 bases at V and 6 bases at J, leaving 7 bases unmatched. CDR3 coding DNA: TGTGCCTGGACGGCTGGACTAGCGACCGAGCAGTACTTC. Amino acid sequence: CAWTAGLATEQYF.

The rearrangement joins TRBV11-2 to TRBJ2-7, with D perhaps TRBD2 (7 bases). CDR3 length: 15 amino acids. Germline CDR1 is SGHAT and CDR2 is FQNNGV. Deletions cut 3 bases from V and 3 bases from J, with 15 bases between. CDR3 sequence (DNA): TGTGCCAGCAGCTTGGGCGGGGGCTCCTTCTACGAGCAGTACTTC. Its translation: CASSLGGGSFYEQYF.

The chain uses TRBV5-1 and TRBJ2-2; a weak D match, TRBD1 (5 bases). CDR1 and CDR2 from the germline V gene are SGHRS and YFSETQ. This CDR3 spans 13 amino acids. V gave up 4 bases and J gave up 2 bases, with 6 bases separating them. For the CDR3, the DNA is TGCGCCAGCAGCAGGGGAAACACCGGGGAGCTGTTTTTT. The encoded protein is CASSRGNTGELFF. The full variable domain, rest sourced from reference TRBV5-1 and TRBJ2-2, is KAGVTQTPRYLIKTRGQQVTLSCSPISGHRSVSWYQQTPGQGLQFLFEYFSETQRNKGNFPGRFSGRQFSNSRSEMNVSTLELGDSALYLCASSRGNTGELFFGEGSRLTVL.

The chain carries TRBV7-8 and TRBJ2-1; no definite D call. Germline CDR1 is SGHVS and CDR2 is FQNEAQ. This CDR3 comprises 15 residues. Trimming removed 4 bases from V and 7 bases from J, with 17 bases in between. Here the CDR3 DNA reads TGTGCCAGCAGCTCCGGACGGTTGTTTCAGAATGAGCAGTTCTTC. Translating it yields CASSSGRLFQNEQFF.

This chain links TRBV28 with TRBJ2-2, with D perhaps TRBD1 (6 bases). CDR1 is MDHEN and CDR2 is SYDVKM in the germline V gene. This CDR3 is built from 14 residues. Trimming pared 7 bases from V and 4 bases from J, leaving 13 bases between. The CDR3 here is CASTRGWGTGELFF. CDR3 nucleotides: TGTGCCAGCACGAGGGGGTGGGGCACCGGGGAGCTGTTTTTT.